These T cell receptor beta chains were read from a single sample in a study of blood T cell repertoires in COVID-19. Repertoires were generated with immunoSEQ multiplex PCR, while TCRdb's copy carries only in-frame clones and drops some. The sample holds approximately 100,000 clones; 85% to 95% are singletons and the top ten take more than 5%. Sequencing was carried out using peripheral blood. These receptors all stem from a man aged 50 to 60 with active COVID-19. The CDR3 runs from the conserved cysteine through the conserved F or W. Fields, in order: CDR3 protein, CDR3 DNA, D gene, V gene, clone size, J gene. D genes are given only for firm matches. Clone size is stated in some rows and not others, as once, few, many or a class when expanded.

cdr3_aa: CASSESGGYGYTF; cdr3_nt: TGCGCCAGCAGTGAGTCCGGAGGCTATGGCTACACCTTC; d_call: .; v_call: TRBV10-1; clone_size: .; j_call: TRBJ1-2
cdr3_aa: CASRASSGSQDTQYF; cdr3_nt: TGTGCCAGCAGAGCCTCTAGCGGGAGTCAAGATACGCAGTATTTT; d_call: TRBD2; v_call: TRBV2; clone_size: .; j_call: TRBJ2-3
cdr3_aa: CASSEPEGRSSYNEQFF; cdr3_nt: TGTGCCAGCAGTGAACCGGAGGGGAGAAGCTCCTACAATGAGCAGTTCTTC; d_call: .; v_call: TRBV25-1; clone_size: .; j_call: TRBJ2-1
cdr3_aa: CATTRNRQGGEKLFF; cdr3_nt: TGTGCCACCACCCGGAATCGACAGGGGGGCGAAAAACTGTTTTTT; d_call: TRBD1; v_call: TRBV2; clone_size: .; j_call: TRBJ1-4
cdr3_aa: CATSRGGPSNSGNTIYF; cdr3_nt: TGTGCCACCAGCAGGGGTGGGCCTTCGAACTCTGGAAACACCATATATTTT; d_call: .; v_call: TRBV15; clone_size: .; j_call: TRBJ1-3
cdr3_aa: CASSSGLNRENKAFF; cdr3_nt: TGTGCCAGCAGTTCAGGACTCAACCGGGAGAATAAAGCTTTCTTT; d_call: .; v_call: TRBV6-5; clone_size: .; j_call: TRBJ1-1
cdr3_aa: CASSLERDGTQYF; cdr3_nt: TGTGCCAGCAGCTTGGAGCGGGATGGGACCCAGTACTTC; d_call: TRBD2; v_call: TRBV7-9; clone_size: .; j_call: TRBJ2-5
cdr3_aa: CASSLRLAGAQTDTQYF; cdr3_nt: TGCGCCAGCAGCTTGCGACTAGCGGGAGCGCAGACAGATACGCAGTATTTT; d_call: TRBD2; v_call: TRBV5-1; clone_size: .; j_call: TRBJ2-3
cdr3_aa: CASSLTREDEQFF; cdr3_nt: TGTGCCAGCAGCCTTACGCGGGAGGATGAGCAGTTCTTC; d_call: TRBD2; v_call: TRBV7-8; clone_size: once; j_call: TRBJ2-1
cdr3_aa: CASSLGTGGMYEQYF; cdr3_nt: TGCGCCAGCAGCTTGGGGACAGGGGGAATGTACGAGCAGTACTTC; d_call: TRBD1; v_call: TRBV5-1; clone_size: .; j_call: TRBJ2-7
cdr3_aa: CASNWSPLDEQYF; cdr3_nt: TGTGCCAGCAATTGGAGTCCTCTCGACGAGCAGTACTTC; d_call: .; v_call: TRBV2; clone_size: .; j_call: TRBJ2-7
cdr3_aa: CASMSQLFYEQYF; cdr3_nt: TGTGCCAGCATGTCACAGCTATTCTACGAGCAGTACTTC; d_call: .; v_call: TRBV2; clone_size: few; j_call: TRBJ2-7
cdr3_aa: CASSDLGRGDEQYF; cdr3_nt: TGTGCCAGCAGTGACCTAGGTCGAGGCGACGAGCAGTACTTC; d_call: .; v_call: TRBV25-1; clone_size: .; j_call: TRBJ2-7
cdr3_aa: CASSSLGGFGSDTEAFF; cdr3_nt: TGTGCCAGCAGCTCCTTGGGGGGTTTTGGTTCGGACACTGAAGCTTTCTTT; d_call: .; v_call: TRBV27; clone_size: .; j_call: TRBJ1-1
cdr3_aa: CASSLSGRYEQYF; cdr3_nt: TGTGCCAGCAGTCTAAGCGGACGTTACGAGCAGTACTTC; d_call: .; v_call: TRBV6-5; clone_size: .; j_call: TRBJ2-7
cdr3_aa: CASSQEIAWPGNTIYF; cdr3_nt: TGTGCCAGCAGCCAAGAAATCGCATGGCCTGGAAACACCATATATTTT; d_call: .; v_call: TRBV3-1/TRBV3-2; clone_size: .; j_call: TRBJ1-3
cdr3_aa: CASSLVRGSSGNTIYF; cdr3_nt: TGTGCCAGCAGCTTAGTCAGGGGAAGCTCTGGAAACACCATATATTTT; d_call: .; v_call: TRBV7-2; clone_size: .; j_call: TRBJ1-3
cdr3_aa: CASSTGTGGGQPQHF; cdr3_nt: TGTGCCAGCAGTACCGGGACAGGGGGCGGGCAGCCCCAGCATTTT; d_call: TRBD1; v_call: TRBV6-5; clone_size: few; j_call: TRBJ1-5
cdr3_aa: CANSTTGAREKLFF; cdr3_nt: TGTGCCAATAGCACGACAGGGGCGCGGGAAAAACTGTTTTTT; d_call: TRBD1; v_call: TRBV19; clone_size: .; j_call: TRBJ1-4
cdr3_aa: CSASDRRRGDTEAFF; cdr3_nt: TGCAGTGCTAGTGACCGGCGGAGGGGTGACACTGAAGCTTTCTTT; d_call: .; v_call: TRBV20-1; clone_size: .; j_call: TRBJ1-1
cdr3_aa: CASSLGHRGLGDTQYF; cdr3_nt: TGTGCCAGCAGCTTAGGGCACAGGGGTCTGGGCGATACGCAGTATTTT; d_call: TRBD1; v_call: TRBV7-6; clone_size: .; j_call: TRBJ2-3
cdr3_aa: CASSLDPRTGELFF; cdr3_nt: TGTGCCAGCAGCTTGGACCCGAGAACCGGGGAGCTGTTTTTT; d_call: .; v_call: TRBV5-4; clone_size: few; j_call: TRBJ2-2
cdr3_aa: CATSAPGLSTNEQFF; cdr3_nt: TGTGCCACCAGTGCCCCGGGACTATCCACCAATGAGCAGTTCTTC; d_call: TRBD2; v_call: TRBV24-1; clone_size: once; j_call: TRBJ2-1
cdr3_aa: CAWREGGLAGTAQYF; cdr3_nt: TGTGCCTGGAGAGAAGGGGGACTAGCGGGAACGGCCCAGTACTTC; d_call: TRBD2; v_call: TRBV30; clone_size: .; j_call: TRBJ2-5
cdr3_aa: CASSPSGQSGETQYF; cdr3_nt: TGTGCCAGCAGTCCTTCGGGACAGTCAGGGGAGACCCAGTACTTC; d_call: TRBD1; v_call: TRBV27; clone_size: .; j_call: TRBJ2-5
cdr3_aa: CASSKQGRDRTEAFF; cdr3_nt: TGCGCCAGCAGCAAACAGGGAAGGGATAGAACTGAAGCTTTCTTT; d_call: .; v_call: TRBV5-1; clone_size: .; j_call: TRBJ1-1
cdr3_aa: CASSDPRGATEAFF; cdr3_nt: TGTGCCAGCAGTGACCCGCGGGGGGCTACTGAAGCTTTCTTT; d_call: .; v_call: TRBV25-1; clone_size: many; j_call: TRBJ1-1
cdr3_aa: CASARGEFPSYEQYF; cdr3_nt: TGTGCCAGCGCCCGGGGGGAGTTCCCCTCCTACGAGCAGTACTTC; d_call: TRBD2; v_call: TRBV7-9; clone_size: .; j_call: TRBJ2-7
cdr3_aa: CASSSRLAGGPWNEQFF; cdr3_nt: TGTGCCAGCAGTTCCAGACTAGCGGGAGGGCCTTGGAATGAGCAGTTCTTC; d_call: TRBD2; v_call: TRBV27; clone_size: .; j_call: TRBJ2-1
cdr3_aa: CASSPAGRFSNQPQHF; cdr3_nt: TGTGCCAGCAGTCCGGCCGGGAGATTTAGCAATCAGCCCCAGCATTTT; d_call: .; v_call: TRBV27; clone_size: .; j_call: TRBJ1-5
cdr3_aa: CASSESARVREKLFF; cdr3_nt: TGTGCCAGCAGTGAAAGCGCCCGGGTACGGGAAAAACTGTTTTTT; d_call: .; v_call: TRBV2; clone_size: .; j_call: TRBJ1-4
cdr3_aa: CAGGRNTGELFF; cdr3_nt: TGTGCCGGGGGGAGAAACACCGGGGAGCTGTTTTTT; d_call: .; v_call: TRBV12-3/TRBV12-4; clone_size: once; j_call: TRBJ2-2
cdr3_aa: CASSEGQGGSPLHF; cdr3_nt: TGTGCCAGCAGTGAAGGACAGGGTGGATCACCCCTCCACTTT; d_call: TRBD1; v_call: TRBV6-1; clone_size: .; j_call: TRBJ1-6
cdr3_aa: CASSPPGAGDYEQYF; cdr3_nt: TGTGCCAGCTCACCACCTGGGGCAGGGGACTACGAGCAGTACTTC; d_call: .; v_call: TRBV18; clone_size: .; j_call: TRBJ2-7
cdr3_aa: CASTPEGGYGYTF; cdr3_nt: TGTGCCAGCACCCCGGAGGGCGGCTATGGCTACACCTTC; d_call: .; v_call: TRBV2; clone_size: .; j_call: TRBJ1-2
cdr3_aa: CASRQGSYEQYF; cdr3_nt: TGCGCCAGCAGACAGGGGTCCTACGAGCAGTACTTC; d_call: TRBD1; v_call: TRBV5-1; clone_size: .; j_call: TRBJ2-7
cdr3_aa: CASSETRQETQYF; cdr3_nt: TGTGCCAGCAGTGAAACCAGACAAGAGACCCAGTACTTC; d_call: .; v_call: TRBV2; clone_size: .; j_call: TRBJ2-5
cdr3_aa: CASSSSRGDYEQYF; cdr3_nt: TGTGCCAGCAGTTCATCCAGGGGAGACTACGAGCAGTACTTC; d_call: .; v_call: TRBV6-5; clone_size: .; j_call: TRBJ2-7
cdr3_aa: CASRATGAGNTIYF; cdr3_nt: TGTGCCAGCAGGGCAACAGGGGCCGGAAACACCATATATTTT; d_call: TRBD1; v_call: TRBV2; clone_size: .; j_call: TRBJ1-3
cdr3_aa: CASADSLFPYEQYF; cdr3_nt: TGTGCCAGCGCGGACAGCCTTTTCCCCTACGAGCAGTACTTC; d_call: .; v_call: TRBV2; clone_size: few; j_call: TRBJ2-7
cdr3_aa: CASSLVPSGVNTGELFF; cdr3_nt: TGCGCCAGCAGCTTGGTTCCTAGCGGAGTGAACACCGGGGAGCTGTTTTTT; d_call: TRBD2; v_call: TRBV5-1; clone_size: .; j_call: TRBJ2-2
cdr3_aa: CASSPRDSRNYGYTF; cdr3_nt: TGTGCCAGCAGCCCTCGGGACAGCAGAAACTATGGCTACACCTTC; d_call: TRBD1; v_call: TRBV7-8; clone_size: .; j_call: TRBJ1-2
cdr3_aa: CASSPDPAGVIGELFF; cdr3_nt: TGTGCCAGCAGTCCCGATCCGGCGGGAGTTATCGGGGAGCTGTTTTTT; d_call: TRBD2; v_call: TRBV6-2/TRBV6-3; clone_size: .; j_call: TRBJ2-2
cdr3_aa: CASSPRPRGETQYF; cdr3_nt: TGTGCCAGCTCACCACGTCCCAGAGGGGAGACCCAGTACTTC; d_call: .; v_call: TRBV18; clone_size: once; j_call: TRBJ2-5
cdr3_aa: CASRRAGTSGPSQQYF; cdr3_nt: TGTGCCAGCCGGCGGGCGGGGACTAGCGGCCCCTCTCAGCAGTACTTC; d_call: TRBD2; v_call: TRBV27; clone_size: few; j_call: TRBJ2-7
cdr3_aa: CSAREDYEQYF; cdr3_nt: TGCAGTGCTAGGGAGGACTACGAGCAGTACTTC; d_call: .; v_call: TRBV20-1; clone_size: .; j_call: TRBJ2-7
cdr3_aa: CASSLEREVLSYNEQFF; cdr3_nt: TGTGCCAGCAGCTTAGAACGGGAGGTTCTCTCCTACAATGAGCAGTTCTTC; d_call: TRBD2; v_call: TRBV7-9; clone_size: .; j_call: TRBJ2-1
cdr3_aa: CASSPQTYLSYNEQFF; cdr3_nt: TGTGCCAGCAGCCCACAGACCTACTTGAGTTACAATGAGCAGTTCTTC; d_call: .; v_call: TRBV5-6; clone_size: .; j_call: TRBJ2-1
cdr3_aa: CASSLGRGTTRYEQYF; cdr3_nt: TGTGCCAGCAGTCTGGGGAGGGGGACTACCCGATACGAGCAGTACTTC; d_call: .; v_call: TRBV28; clone_size: .; j_call: TRBJ2-7
cdr3_aa: CASSGEAKNIQYF; cdr3_nt: TGTGCCAGCAGCGGAGAAGCCAAAAACATTCAGTACTTC; d_call: .; v_call: TRBV7-9; clone_size: .; j_call: TRBJ2-4
cdr3_aa: CASSYTGAREKLFF; cdr3_nt: TGTGCCAGCAGTTACACAGGGGCGCGGGAAAAACTGTTTTTT; d_call: TRBD1; v_call: TRBV6-5; clone_size: .; j_call: TRBJ1-4
cdr3_aa: CASSPRTVYEQYF; cdr3_nt: TGTGCCAGCAGCCCTCGGACAGTCTACGAGCAGTACTTC; d_call: .; v_call: TRBV7-2; clone_size: .; j_call: TRBJ2-7
cdr3_aa: CAAWGGVYNEQFF; cdr3_nt: TGTGCCGCCTGGGGGGGTGTCTACAATGAGCAGTTCTTC; d_call: TRBD2; v_call: TRBV10-3; clone_size: .; j_call: TRBJ2-1